The clone carrying this T cell receptor (beta chain) has more than one count but fewer than ten. TCRdb redid the calling of the 5' RACE reads with MiXCR, one entry per CDR3 protein. This repertoire shows 50,000 to 65,000 distinct CDR3 sequences, roughly 12% found once; its top ten account for 2.5% to 3.5%. These data belong to a study of early T cells in non-severe SARS-CoV-2 infection. CDR3 length: 12 amino acids. Germline V CDR1 and CDR2: MNHEY, SMNVEV (reference sequence). V dropped 5 bases and J dropped 5 bases, with 9 bases sitting between them. J is TRBJ2-5 and V is TRBV27; D is ambiguous. This TCR was recovered from an adult who was a healthcare worker with PCR-confirmed SARS-CoV-2 infection or an uninfected control (not recorded which). Specimen: whole blood, collected at baseline. In DNA, the CDR3 is TGTGCCAGCAGTCGTCCCGGGGAGACCCAGTACTTC. It is translated as CASSRPGETQYF.